This passage covers 28 T cell receptor beta chains from one sample sequenced in a study of blood T cell repertoires in COVID-19. Profiling relied on immunoSEQ multiplex PCR, and the TCRdb table lists in-frame clones only, not all of them. This table holds about 360,000 clones, 65% to 90% found once. The specimen sequenced was peripheral blood. Every receptor here comes from a woman aged 60-70 years with COVID-19, enrolled during active disease.

The chain is built from TRBV5-1 and TRBJ1-2; D unclear. The germline V gene has CDR1 SGHRS and CDR2 YFSETQ. The length of the CDR3 is 13 residues. Trimming took 0 bases from V and 5 from J, leaving 8 bases between them. CDR3 region: CASSLDGGYGYTF. CDR3 in DNA: TGCGCCAGCAGCTTGGACGGAGGGTATGGCTACACCTTC.

The rearrangement joins TRBV2 to TRBJ1-1; 8 bases fit TRBD1. J gave up 3 bases and V 3 bases, and 9 bases lay outside the gene matches. This CDR3 spans 16 amino acids. Germline CDR1 is SNHLY and CDR2 is FYNNEI. The CDR3 DNA is TGTGCCAGCAGTGACCCCCAGGGGGCAGGTGACACTGAAGCTTTCTTT. Translating gives CASSDPQGAGDTEAFF.

The chain has TRBV5-8 and TRBJ2-1, with D possibly matching TRBD1 (5 bases). The CDR3 has 15 amino acids. The germline V gene has CDR1 SGHTS and CDR2 YDEGEE. Trimming took 1 base from V and 4 from J, leaving 12 bases between them. The CDR3 loop reads CASSLRGINYNEQFF. The DNA for the CDR3 is TGTGCCAGCAGCTTGAGGGGCATCAATTACAATGAGCAGTTCTTC. Looking up the rest from reference TRBV5-8 and TRBJ2-1 gives the full variable domain: EAGVTQSPTHLIKTRGQQATLRCSPISGHTSVYWYQQALGLGLQFLLWYDEGEERNRGNFPPRFSGRQFPNYSSELNVNALELEDSALYLCASSLRGINYNEQFFGPGTRLTVL.

The genes are TRBV27 and TRBJ1-3, with 7 positions matching TRBD1. V shed 3 bases and J 0 bases; nucleotides not matched to a gene: 14. CDR3 size: 19 residues. The germline V gene has CDR1 MNHEY and CDR2 SMNVEV (reference sequence). Here the CDR3 DNA reads TGTGCCAGCAGTTTTATAAGGGACAGCACACCTTACTCTGGAAACACCATATATTTT. This translates into CASSFIRDSTPYSGNTIYF.

The CDR3: CASSIGPGARTGELFF. The CDR3 DNA is TGTGCCAGTAGTATAGGGCCAGGGGCAAGGACCGGGGAGCTGTTTTTT. This chain joins TRBV19 and TRBJ2-2; D is possibly TRBD1 (6 bases). The germline V gene encodes CDR1 LNHDA and CDR2 SQIVND (reference sequence). The CDR3 sequence is 16 residues long. Trimming left V 1 base short and J 5 bases short, with 14 bases between.

The V gene is TRBV3-1 (or the pseudogene TRBV3-2), the J gene TRBJ2-1; D is perhaps TRBD1 (6 bases). CDR1 LGHDT and CDR2 YNNKEL come from the germline V gene (reference sequence). This CDR3 has 14 amino acids. With 4 bases removed from V and 3 bases from J, the gap between germline ends came to 10 bases. DNA of the CDR3: TGTGCCAGCAGCCGGACAGAGAGCTACAATGAGCAGTTCTTC. It codes for CASSRTESYNEQFF.

The chain employs TRBV6-2 or TRBV6-3 and TRBJ2-2; tentatively, D is TRBD2 (6 bases). CDR3 length equals 15 residues. Trimming shortened V by 2 bases and J by 4 bases, and 11 bases separated the two germline ends. Germline CDR1 reads MNHEY; CDR2 reads SVGEGT. The CDR3 loop reads CASSYATRGTGELFF. In nucleotides, the CDR3 is TGTGCCAGCAGTTACGCGACTAGGGGCACCGGGGAGCTGTTTTTT.

The chain carries TRBV5-1 and TRBJ2-7, with 7 bases identical to TRBD1. CDR1 is SGHRS and CDR2 is YFSETQ in the germline V gene. This CDR3 comprises 15 residues. The V gene end was trimmed by 0 bases and the J gene end by 2 bases; junction bases not matched to a gene: 5. The CDR3, as DNA: TGCGCCAGCAGCTTGGCAGGCAGGGGGACCTACGAGCAGTACTTC. This codes for CASSLAGRGTYEQYF.

The chain has TRBV2 and TRBJ1-6; 9 bases fit TRBD1. J gave up 6 bases and V 6 bases, and 6 bases lay outside the gene matches. CDR1 SNHLY and CDR2 FYNNEI come from the germline V gene. There are 15 residues in the CDR3. The CDR3, as DNA: TGTGCCAGCAGCGCTGGACAGGGGTCTAATTCACCCCTCCACTTT. Translated, it gives CASSAGQGSNSPLHF.

This sequence joins TRBV24-1 and TRBJ1-2; 8 nucleotides align to TRBD1. With 4 bases clipped from V and 5 bases from J, the junction kept 5 bases outside the gene matches. Germline lookup yields CDR1 KGHDR and CDR2 SFDVKD. The CDR3 contains 14 residues. The CDR3 here is CATSETDRAYGYTF. CDR3 bases: TGTGCCACCAGTGAGACGGACAGGGCTTATGGCTACACCTTC.

In its sample, this clone was seen once. V gene TRBV5-5 combines with J gene TRBJ1-1, with 11 positions matching TRBD1. Trimming took 3 bases from V and 3 from J; bases not matched to a gene: 4. In germline, CDR1 is SGHKS, CDR2 YYEKEE (reference sequence). CDR3 length: 15 amino acids. The CDR3 loop reads CASSSRTGGYTEAFF. CDR3 DNA sequence: TGTGCCAGCAGCTCCCGGACAGGGGGCTACACTGAAGCTTTCTTT.

The rearrangement uses TRBV20-1 and TRBJ1-2, with TRBD1 matching 7 bases. The CDR3 consists of 14 residues. The germline CDR1 and CDR2 sequences are DFQATT and SNEGSKA (reference sequence). Losses at the gene ends were 3 bases for V and 4 bases for J; bases not matched to a gene: 8. The CDR3 protein is CSASRGLISYGYTF. Written as DNA, the CDR3 is TGCAGTGCTAGTAGGGGGCTCATCTCCTATGGCTACACCTTC.

The chain couples TRBV7-2 to TRBJ2-1; the D gene is possibly TRBD1 (6 bases). The CDR3 extends over 15 amino acids. V was cut by 6 bases and J by 0 bases, with 12 bases left in between. In germline, CDR1 is SGHTA, CDR2 FQGNSA. CDR3 sequence: CASRTTGSSYNEQFF. The CDR3 nucleotides are TGTGCCAGCAGGACCACAGGGAGCTCCTACAATGAGCAGTTCTTC.

CDR3 DNA sequence: TGCGCCAGCAGCCACGGACAGGGTTCCGTCTATGGCTACACCTTC. This codes for CASSHGQGSVYGYTF. V and J are TRBV5-1 and TRBJ1-2, with 8 positions matching TRBD1. The CDR3 covers 15 residues. The ends lost 4 bases at V and 4 bases at J; junction bases unmatched: 9. Per the germline V gene, CDR1 is SGHRS and CDR2 is YFSETQ. The variable domain in full, with the rest retrieved from reference TRBV5-1 and TRBJ1-2, is KAGVTQTPRYLIKTRGQQVTLSCSPISGHRSVSWYQQTPGQGLQFLFEYFSETQRNKGNFPGRFSGRQFSNSRSEMNVSTLELGDSALYLCASSHGQGSVYGYTFGSGTRLTVV.

CDR3 residues: CASSRGTGISYEQYF. The CDR3 DNA sequence: TGTGCCAGCAGCAGAGGGACAGGGATCTCCTACGAGCAGTACTTC. The J gene is TRBJ2-7, the V gene TRBV11-2; 9 positions agree with TRBD1. V lost 5 bases and J lost 0; bases outside the gene matches: 5. The CDR3 is made up of 15 amino acids. Germline assignment: CDR1 SGHAT and CDR2 FQNNGV.

This rearrangement joins TRBV5-6 to TRBJ1-1, with D perhaps matching TRBD1 (5 bases). The V gene's germline CDR1 is SGHDT and CDR2 YYEEEE. The CDR3 consists of 13 residues. The V and J ends lost 4 bases and 5 bases respectively, with 12 bases between them. The CDR3 reads CASSRPGGTEAFF. The CDR3 nucleotides are TGTGCCAGCAGCCGCCCTGGGGGGACTGAAGCTTTCTTT.

The chain is built from TRBV18 and TRBJ1-1; D not certain. This CDR3 is 13 amino acids long. Per germline, CDR1 KGHSH and CDR2 LQKENI. V lost 0 bases and J lost 11, with 13 bases in between. Written as DNA, the CDR3 is TGTGCCAGCTCACCACCGGTGGTCCCTCGGGCTTTCTTT. It translates to CASSPPVVPRAFF. The full variable domain, its missing parts supplied by reference TRBV18 and TRBJ1-1, is NAGVMQNPRHLVRRRGQEARLRCSPMKGHSHVYWYRQLPEEGLKFMVYLQKENIIDESGMPKERFSAEFPKEGPSILRIQQVVRGDSAAYFCASSPPVVPRAFFGQGTRLTVV.

This clone was counted between two and nine times. The chain employs TRBV19 and TRBJ1-2; 7 bases agree with TRBD1. The CDR3 runs 14 residues. The V and J ends lost 3 bases and 8 bases, in that order; junction bases with no gene match: 9. Germline V gene lookup returns CDR1 LNHDA and CDR2 SQIVND (reference sequence). CDR3 amino acids: CASSIGDRARGYTF. CDR3 DNA: TGTGCCAGTAGTATTGGAGACAGGGCGAGGGGCTACACCTTC. Full variable domain (remainder filled in from reference TRBV19 and TRBJ1-2): DGGITQSPKYLFRKEGQNVTLSCEQNLNHDAMYWYRQDPGQGLRLIYYSQIVNDFQKGDIAEGYSVSREKKESFPLTVTSAQKNPTAFYLCASSIGDRARGYTFGSGTRLTVV.

The rearrangement links TRBV6-5 to TRBJ1-2; a weak D match, TRBD1 (6 bases). This CDR3 comprises 14 residues. Germline-derived CDR1 and CDR2 are MNHEY and SVGAGI. V was clipped by 7 bases and J by 8 bases, with 20 bases between them. As DNA, the CDR3 is TGTGCCAGCACCCACCGGGGGGGGGCGAGGGGCTACACCTTC. Translating it yields CASTHRGGARGYTF.

The chain combines TRBV5-1 with TRBJ1-2, with D unresolved. The germline V and J ends were trimmed by 5 bases and 0 bases, with 11 bases remaining between them. The CDR3 consists of 14 residues. The germline CDR1 and CDR2 sequences are SGHRS and YFSETQ. DNA of the CDR3: TGCGCCAGCAGGGAGGGTGGTACTAACTATGGCTACACCTTC. It codes for CASREGGTNYGYTF.

This chain links TRBV18 with TRBJ1-4, with D uncertain. The CDR3 runs to 16 residues. Trimming took 5 bases from V and 7 from J, leaving 20 bases between them. Germline CDR1 KGHSH, CDR2 LQKENI. The CDR3 coding sequence is TGTGCCAGCTCAACTAAACCGGGAAAAGGTATTGAAAAACTGTTTTTT. Its protein product is CASSTKPGKGIEKLFF. Variable domain in full (rest from reference TRBV18 and TRBJ1-4): NAGVMQNPRHLVRRRGQEARLRCSPMKGHSHVYWYRQLPEEGLKFMVYLQKENIIDESGMPKERFSAEFPKEGPSILRIQQVVRGDSAAYFCASSTKPGKGIEKLFFGSGTQLSVL.

The chain links TRBV18 to TRBJ1-5, with D tentatively TRBD1 (5 bases). Per the germline V gene, CDR1 is KGHSH and CDR2 is LQKENI. The CDR3 runs to 15 residues. Trimming shortened V by 3 bases and J by 0 bases, and 9 bases separated the two germline ends. For the CDR3, the DNA is TGTGCCAGCTCACCGCAGGGAAATAGCAATCAGCCCCAGCATTTT. Translated: CASSPQGNSNQPQHF.

In its sample, this clone was seen once. This chain's CDR3 is CASSQDRKGPDEAFF. In DNA, the CDR3 is TGTGCCAGCAGCCAAGATCGTAAGGGGCCTGATGAAGCTTTCTTT. The chain combines TRBV3-1 (or the pseudogene TRBV3-2) with TRBJ1-1, with D possibly matching TRBD1 (5 bases). Germline CDR1 is LGHDT and CDR2 is YNNKEL (reference sequence). Trimming stripped 0 bases from V and 7 bases from J, with 15 bases between. CDR3 length: 15 amino acids.

V and J are TRBV13 and TRBJ2-7; D not certain. The CDR3 covers 12 residues. CDR1 is PRHDT and CDR2 is FYEKMQ in the germline V gene (reference sequence). V dropped 6 bases and J dropped 0 bases, with 6 bases sitting between them. The CDR3 sequence: CASSSSSYEQYF. DNA for the CDR3: TGTGCCAGCAGTTCGAGCTCCTACGAGCAGTACTTC.

This clone appeared a few times. This chain uses TRBV14 with TRBJ1-6; D perhaps matches TRBD1 (6 bases). The V and J ends lost 1 base and 9 bases respectively, with 13 bases between them. Germline values: CDR1 SGHDN, CDR2 FVKESK. This CDR3 contains 15 residues. CDR3 amino acids: CASSQVGGPGSPLHF. The CDR3 coding sequence is TGTGCCAGCAGCCAAGTTGGGGGCCCCGGTTCACCCCTCCACTTT.

This clone appeared a single time. The V gene is TRBV29-1, the J gene TRBJ2-2, with 7 bases aligning to TRBD1. CDR3 length: 14 residues. Trimming removed 7 bases from V and 0 bases from J; junction bases left unmatched: 5. Germline V gene data show CDR1 as SQVTM and CDR2 as ANQGSEA. This chain's CDR3 is CSGRQGTNTGELFF. The CDR3, as DNA: TGCAGCGGACGACAGGGAACGAACACCGGGGAGCTGTTTTTT.

CDR3 nucleotide sequence: TGTGCCAGCAGCTTCGAATGGGGACTAGCGGAAGAGACCCAGTACTTC. This encodes CASSFEWGLAEETQYF. The chain couples TRBV9 to TRBJ2-5, with 11 bases fitting TRBD2. Germline V gene lookup returns CDR1 SGDLS and CDR2 YYNGEE. The CDR3 loop spans 16 amino acids. V shed 4 bases, J shed 3 bases, and the junction held 8 bases outside the gene matches.

The chain links TRBV5-1 to TRBJ1-2; 10 bases are shared with TRBD1. The CDR3 runs 14 residues. Germline values: CDR1 SGHRS, CDR2 YFSETQ. The trim removed 4 bases at V and 9 bases at J, leaving 9 bases unmatched. For the CDR3, the DNA is TGCGCCAGCAGCACAGGACAGGGGGTGGTGAGCTACACCTTC. This codes for CASSTGQGVVSYTF.